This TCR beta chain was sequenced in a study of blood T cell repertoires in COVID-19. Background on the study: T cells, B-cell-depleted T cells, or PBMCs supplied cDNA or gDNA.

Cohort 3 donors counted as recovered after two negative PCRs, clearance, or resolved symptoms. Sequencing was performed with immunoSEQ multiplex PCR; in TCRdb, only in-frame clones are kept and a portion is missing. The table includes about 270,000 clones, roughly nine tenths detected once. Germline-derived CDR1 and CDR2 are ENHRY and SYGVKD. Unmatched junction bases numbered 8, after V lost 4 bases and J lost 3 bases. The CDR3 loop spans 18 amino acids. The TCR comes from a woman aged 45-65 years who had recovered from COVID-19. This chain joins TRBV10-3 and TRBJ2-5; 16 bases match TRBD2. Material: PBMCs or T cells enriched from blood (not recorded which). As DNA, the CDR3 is TGTGCCATCAGTGCCCCCGGGACTAGCGGGAGGGCCGAAGAGACCCAGTACTTC. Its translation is CAISAPGTSGRAEETQYF.